This T cell receptor beta chain was found in a study of cytomegalovirus exposure and HLA in healthy donors. The V gene lost 1 base and the J gene lost 1 base, with 4 bases spanning the gap. The CDR3 is 13 residues long. Germline V gives CDR1 SGHNT, CDR2 YENEEA. Use of 60 Vbeta and 13 Jbeta primers characterized the PCR. Clones were read by immunoSEQ multiplex PCR, and TCRdb kept only the in-frame ones, dropping some. Here the sample spans about 150,000 clones, over 70% being singletons. The chain recombines TRBV11-3 with TRBJ1-1, with D unclear. The clonotype comes from a woman between 50 and 59 years old in good health and CMV-seropositive. The sample was PBMCs. The CDR3 bases are TGTGCCAGCAGCTTAGGGGCGAACACTGAAGCTTTCTTT. Its translation is CASSLGANTEAFF.